This T cell receptor (beta chain) was identified during a study of T cell responses to AZD1222 COVID-19 vaccine. Study outcomes and limitations: Donors skewed white British and female; clonal diversity was possibly underestimated. Increased Spike-specific TCR breadth and depth were observed after two AZD1222 doses. Without day 14 samples, only post-peak T cell repertoires were studied. At study baseline, merely several AZD1222 recipients were seropositive.

Assay used: immunoSEQ multiplex PCR; TCRdb lists only in-frame clones, some missing. The sample lists approximately 130,000 clones; 86% were seen once. A remark on this clone: What it binds is not known.

CDR1 and CDR2 from the germline V gene are SGHTA and FQGNSA. This CDR3 has 16 amino acids. The J segment lost 7 bases and the V segment lost 4 bases, leaving 13 bases of the junction unmatched. The sequencing here drew on peripheral blood, taken 28 days after the second AZD1222 dose. The genes are TRBV7-2 and TRBJ1-2; 9 nucleotides agree with TRBD1. The receptor comes from an adult who received the AZD1222 COVID-19 vaccine. The CDR3 bases are TGTGCCAGCAGCTCAAGTCCGCTGGACAGGGGACGTGGCTACACCTTC. Its translation: CASSSSPLDRGRGYTF. Together with reference TRBV7-2 and TRBJ1-2, the CDR3 gives the full variable domain: GAGVSQSPSNKVTEKGKDVELRCDPISGHTALYWYRQSLGQGLEFLIYFQGNSAPDKSGLPSDRFSAERTGGSVSTLTIQRTQQEDSAVYLCASSSSPLDRGRGYTFGSGTRLTVV.